This passage covers 2 T cell receptor beta chains from one sample sequenced in a study of cytomegalovirus exposure and HLA in healthy donors (dated by TCRdb to 2017 to 2019). The library relied on the immunoSEQ multiplex PCR assay. TCRdb's version of the immuneACCESS table is confined to in-frame rearrangements and falls short of the full clone set. An unresolved V gene accounts for under half of the shortfall where checked; the remainder is of unknown origin. Here the sample has 150,000 to 200,000 clones; approximately 85% occur a single time. The ten largest clones add up to almost 1.5% of the sample. Specimen: PBMCs. The source of these receptors is a woman under 30 in good health and CMV-seronegative.

The chain combines TRBV6-6 with TRBJ2-3; a weak D match, TRBD1 (6 bases). Germline CDR1 and CDR2: MNHNY and SVGAGI (reference sequence). Between the trimmed V and J ends, which lost 2 bases and 6 bases, there was a span of 18 bases. This CDR3 has 16 amino acids. The CDR3 DNA sequence: TGTGCCAGCAGTTACGGGACGACAGGCCAAGGGGATACGCAGTATTTT. The encoded protein is CASSYGTTGQGDTQYF.

This clone was counted a few times. The chain is built from TRBV6-5 and TRBJ2-7; TRBD1 matches 9 bases. The length of the CDR3 is 15 residues. Germline CDR1 reads MNHEY; CDR2 reads SVGAGI. Trimming took 6 bases from V and 3 from J; bases not matched to a gene: 9. In nucleotides, the CDR3 is TGTGCCAGCAGAACGCCGGGACAGGGTAGCTACGAGCAGTACTTC. Translating it yields CASRTPGQGSYEQYF.